Described below is a single T cell receptor beta chain sequence and its context. This specimen belongs to a study of blood T cell repertoires in COVID-19. The overall study: Sample material is recorded as cDNA or gDNA derived from T cells, B-cell-depleted T cells, or PBMCs.

This CDR3 is 14 amino acids long. The V end was cut by 1 base, the J end by 7 bases, with 13 bases between. Germline V gene data show CDR1 as LGHNA and CDR2 as YSLEER. Profiled with immunoSEQ multiplex PCR; TCRdb holds only in-frame clones, not every one. Of fewer than 300,000 clones in the sample, 80% to 95% are singletons; the top ten hold 1% to 1.3%. This study enrolled people aged roughly 18 to 90 from approximately 24 US geographic areas. Participant-given clinical history determined each cohort assignment. The study counted Cohort 3 donors as recovered given two negative PCRs, clearance, or symptom resolution.

The chain joins TRBV4-3 to TRBJ1-1; D is uncertain. The sample taken for sequencing was PBMCs or T cells enriched from blood (not recorded which). This sequence was found in a woman in her thirties who had recovered from COVID-19. Here the CDR3 DNA reads TGCGCCAGCAGCCAAGCCGGACTTATGGGTGAAGCTTTCTTT. Its protein is CASSQAGLMGEAFF.